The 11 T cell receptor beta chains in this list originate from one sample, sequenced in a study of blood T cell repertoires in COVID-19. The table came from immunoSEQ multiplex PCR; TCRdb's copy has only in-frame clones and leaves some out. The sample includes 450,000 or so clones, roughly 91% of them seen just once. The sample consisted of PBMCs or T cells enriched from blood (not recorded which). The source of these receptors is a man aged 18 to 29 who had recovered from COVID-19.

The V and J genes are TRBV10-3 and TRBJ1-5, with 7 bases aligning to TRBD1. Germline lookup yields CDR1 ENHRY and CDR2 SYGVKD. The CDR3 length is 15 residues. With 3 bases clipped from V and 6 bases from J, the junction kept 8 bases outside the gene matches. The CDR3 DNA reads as TGTGCCATCAGTGATAGCGGGGCAGGGGGTCAGCCCCAGCATTTT. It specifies CAISDSGAGGQPQHF.

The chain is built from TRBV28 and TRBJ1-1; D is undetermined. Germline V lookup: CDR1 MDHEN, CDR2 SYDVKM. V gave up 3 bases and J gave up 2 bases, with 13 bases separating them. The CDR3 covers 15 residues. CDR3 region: CASSFRGKSNTEAFF. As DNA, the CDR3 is TGTGCCAGCAGTTTCCGAGGTAAAAGCAACACTGAAGCTTTCTTT.

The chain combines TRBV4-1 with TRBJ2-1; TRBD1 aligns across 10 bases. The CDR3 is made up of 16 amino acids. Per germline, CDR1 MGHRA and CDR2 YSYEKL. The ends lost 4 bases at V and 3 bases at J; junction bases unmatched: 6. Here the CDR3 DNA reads TGCGCCAGCAGCCGTCCCGGGACAGGGGTCTACAATGAGCAGTTCTTC. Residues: CASSRPGTGVYNEQFF.

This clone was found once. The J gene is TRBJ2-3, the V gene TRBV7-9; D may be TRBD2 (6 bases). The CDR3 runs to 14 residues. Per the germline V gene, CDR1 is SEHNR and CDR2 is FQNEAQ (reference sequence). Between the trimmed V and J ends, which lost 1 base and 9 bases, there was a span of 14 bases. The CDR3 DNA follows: TGTGCCAGCAGCTTAGATTCTCTAGCGAGCACGCAGTATTTT. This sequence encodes CASSLDSLASTQYF.

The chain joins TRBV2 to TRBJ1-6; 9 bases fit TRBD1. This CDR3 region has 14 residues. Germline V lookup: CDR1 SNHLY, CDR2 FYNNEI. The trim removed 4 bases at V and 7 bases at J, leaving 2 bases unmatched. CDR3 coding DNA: TGTGCCAGCAGTGGGACAGGGGCCAATTCACCCCTCCACTTT. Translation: CASSGTGANSPLHF.

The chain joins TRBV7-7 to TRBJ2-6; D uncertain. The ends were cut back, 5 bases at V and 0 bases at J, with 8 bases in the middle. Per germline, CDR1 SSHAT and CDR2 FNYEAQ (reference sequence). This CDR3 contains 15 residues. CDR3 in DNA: TGTGCCAGCAGCCCACAGAGCTCTGGGGCCAACGTCCTGACTTTC. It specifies CASSPQSSGANVLTF.

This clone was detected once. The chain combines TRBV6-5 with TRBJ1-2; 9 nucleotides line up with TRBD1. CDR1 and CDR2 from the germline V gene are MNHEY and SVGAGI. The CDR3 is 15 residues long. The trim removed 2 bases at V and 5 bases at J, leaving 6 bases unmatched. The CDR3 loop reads CASSYRATGGYGYTF. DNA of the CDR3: TGTGCCAGCAGTTACCGTGCGACAGGGGGGTATGGCTACACCTTC.

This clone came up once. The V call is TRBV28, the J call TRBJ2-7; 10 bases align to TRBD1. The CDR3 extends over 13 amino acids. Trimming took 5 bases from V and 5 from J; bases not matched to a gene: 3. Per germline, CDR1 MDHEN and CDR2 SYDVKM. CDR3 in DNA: TGTGCCAGCAGTGGACAGGGGGAAGACGAGCAGTACTTC. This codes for CASSGQGEDEQYF.

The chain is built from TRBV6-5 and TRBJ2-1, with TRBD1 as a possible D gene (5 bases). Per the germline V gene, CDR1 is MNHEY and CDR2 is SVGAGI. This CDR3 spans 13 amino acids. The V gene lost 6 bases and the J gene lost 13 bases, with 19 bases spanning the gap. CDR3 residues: CASSSLGAPTQFF. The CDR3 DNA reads TGTGCCAGCAGCTCCCTAGGGGCTCCTACCCAGTTCTTC.

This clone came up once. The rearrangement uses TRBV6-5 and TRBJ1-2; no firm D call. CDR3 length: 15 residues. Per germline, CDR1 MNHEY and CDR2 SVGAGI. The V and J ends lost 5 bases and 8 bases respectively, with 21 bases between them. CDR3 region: CASSRWSLRSRGYTF. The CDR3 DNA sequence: TGTGCCAGCAGTCGTTGGTCTCTCCGATCGAGGGGCTACACCTTC.

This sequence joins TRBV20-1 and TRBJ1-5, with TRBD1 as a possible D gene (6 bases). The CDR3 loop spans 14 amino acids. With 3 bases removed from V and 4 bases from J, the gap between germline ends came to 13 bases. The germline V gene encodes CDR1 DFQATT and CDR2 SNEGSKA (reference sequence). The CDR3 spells CSASRGGGNQPQHF. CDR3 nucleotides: TGCAGTGCTAGTAGGGGGGGCGGAAATCAGCCCCAGCATTTT.